This TCR beta chain was retrieved from a study of low-dose radiotherapy and immunotherapy resistance in tumors. TRAV and TRBV primers primed cDNA for both TCRalpha and TCRbeta. TCRs were put through approximately 20 PCR cycles of amplification with Phusion. A constant-region primer and the V-primer adapter served as the primer pair. TCRdb reanalysed the reads using MiXCR and keeps one entry per CDR3 protein. In the table there are more than 90,000 distinct CDR3 sequences, around 21% of which are singletons. Time point specified: after trial treatment. As for treatment: LDRT plus nivolumab, ipilimumab, low-dose cyclophosphamide and aspirin (RACIN trial). The sequenced sample was PBMCs, obtained after low-dose radiotherapy plus immunotherapy. This receptor was taken from a male donor with prostate cancer.

This CDR3 is CASSHRDRANYGYTF. The CDR3 DNA sequence: TGTGCCAGCAGTCATCGGGACAGGGCTAACTATGGCTACACCTTC. The chain carries TRBV27 and TRBJ1-2; TRBD1 matches at 9 bases. Germline trimming cut 5 bases from V and 0 bases from J; bases unmatched to any gene: 4. This CDR3 spans 15 amino acids. Germline values: CDR1 MNHEY, CDR2 SMNVEV (reference sequence).